This TCR beta chain emerged from a study of CD8 T cells in ankylosing spondylitis. Study results and caveats: One TCR beta motif, made up of 7 or 8 highly homologous variants, appeared characteristic of ankylosing spondylitis blood. Reportedly, significant enrichment of disease-linked clones occurred in matched ankylosing spondylitis synovial fluid. Some motif variants were previously reported in reactive arthritis synovial fluid and blood.

This clonotype was counted a few times. Antigen unknown. Quantitative 5'-RACE with molecular barcodes generated TCR beta libraries. MiXCR was run by TCRdb on the 5' RACE reads, yielding one entry per CDR3 protein. The table records about 33,000 distinct CDR3 sequences, over 10% of them present only once. CDR1 is SGHRS, CDR2 YFSETQ, per germline. V dropped 6 bases and J dropped 3 bases, with 10 bases sitting between them. The CDR3 has 12 residues. This sequence joins TRBV5-1 and TRBJ2-7; D is perhaps TRBD1 or TRBD2 (5 bases each). This TCR was sampled from a male donor with ankylosing spondylitis. The sample taken for sequencing was synovial fluid, either unsorted or a sorted T cell fraction (not recorded which). The CDR3: CASNLGDYEQYF. The CDR3 DNA follows: TGCGCCAGCAACCTGGGGGACTACGAGCAGTACTTC.